This record covers a single T cell receptor (beta chain). The antigen is undetermined. The data stem from a study of T cell responses to AZD1222 COVID-19 vaccine. As for the study in general: Second-dose schedules of about 4 or about 12 weeks were combined.

Points from the study as a whole: Clonal diversity was possibly underestimated, and white British individuals and females predominated among donors.

With 5 bases clipped from V and 4 bases from J, the junction kept 6 bases outside the gene matches. From germline, CDR1 is SQVTM and CDR2 ANQGSEA. The CDR3 covers 13 residues. TCRdb keeps only in-frame clones here, not all; method: immunoSEQ multiplex PCR. Of more than 100,000 clones in the sample, 92% were seen once. The source of this sequence is an adult in good health. The gene calls are TRBV29-1 and TRBJ1-2; 8 positions agree with TRBD1. Sequencing was performed on peripheral blood, taken on day 0 of AZD1222 vaccination. The CDR3 spells CSVSGGKGYGYTF. CDR3 nucleotides: TGCAGCGTTTCAGGGGGCAAGGGCTATGGCTACACCTTC.